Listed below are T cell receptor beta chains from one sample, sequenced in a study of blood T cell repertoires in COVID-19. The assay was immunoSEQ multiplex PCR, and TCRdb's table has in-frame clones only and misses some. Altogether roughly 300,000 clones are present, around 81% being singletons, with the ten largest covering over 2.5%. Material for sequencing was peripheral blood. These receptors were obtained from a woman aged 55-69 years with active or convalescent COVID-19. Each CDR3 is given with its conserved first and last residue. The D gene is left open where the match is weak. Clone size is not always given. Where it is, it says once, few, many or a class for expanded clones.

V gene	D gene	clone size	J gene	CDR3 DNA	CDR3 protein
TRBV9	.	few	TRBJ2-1	TGTGCCAGCAGCGTGGGGGCCAGCTCCTACAATGAGCAGTTCTTC	CASSVGASSYNEQFF
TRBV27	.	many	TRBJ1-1	TGTGCCAGCAGTTTGGCCCCTTCAAACACTGAAGCTTTCTTT	CASSLAPSNTEAFF
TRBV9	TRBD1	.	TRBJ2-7	TGTGCCAGCAGCGTAGGCAGGGGGCCCAACGAGCAGTACTTC	CASSVGRGPNEQYF
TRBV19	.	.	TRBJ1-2	TGTGCCACCTCCAAACGCGGGTTTTATGGCTACACCTTC	CATSKRGFYGYTF
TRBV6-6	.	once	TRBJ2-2	TGTGCCAGCAGCCCCGGACCAGGGGACACCGGGGAGCTGTTTTTT	CASSPGPGDTGELFF
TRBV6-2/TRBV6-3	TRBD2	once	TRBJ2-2	TGTGCCAGCAGTTACCCTGCTCCTAGCGGGGGGGCTATGGAAGTCCCCGGGGAGCTGTTTTTT	CASSYPAPSGGAMEVPGELFF
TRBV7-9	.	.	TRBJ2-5	TGTGCCAGCAGCTTAGGGGTGGGGGGACAAGAGACCCAGTACTTC	CASSLGVGGQETQYF
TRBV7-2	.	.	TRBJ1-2	TGTGCCAGCACAGGGTTCGTCTCCTATGGCTACACCTTC	CASTGFVSYGYTF
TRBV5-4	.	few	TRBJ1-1	TGTGCCAGCATGCGCGGGGCGACGGAGAACACTGAAGCTTTCTTT	CASMRGATENTEAFF
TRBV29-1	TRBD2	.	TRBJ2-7	TGCAGCGCCAGGACTAGCGGGGGGGCCTACGAGCAGTACTTC	CSARTSGGAYEQYF
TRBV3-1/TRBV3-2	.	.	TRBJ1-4	TGTGCCAGCAGCCAAGATACCCTTTTACAGGCAACTAATGAAAAACTGTTTTTT	CASSQDTLLQATNEKLFF
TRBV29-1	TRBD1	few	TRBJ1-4	TGCAGCGCCGGGGACAGTACTAATGAAAAACTGTTTTTT	CSAGDSTNEKLFF
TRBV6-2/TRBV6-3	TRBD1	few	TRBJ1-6	TGTGCCAGCAGTATCACAGGGGATCCCCTACGGAGGAATTCACCCCTCCACTTT	CASSITGDPLRRNSPLHF
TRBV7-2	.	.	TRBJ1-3	TGTGCCAGCAGCTTATACGGGGGCTCTGGAAACACCATATATTTT	CASSLYGGSGNTIYF
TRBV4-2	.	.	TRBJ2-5	TGTGCCAGCAGCCAAGATCTCGCCGGAGGCAGGACCCAGTACTTC	CASSQDLAGGRTQYF
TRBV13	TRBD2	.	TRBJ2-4	TGTGCCAGCAGCTTAGATCGGGGGGGAGCAAACATTCAGTACTTC	CASSLDRGGANIQYF
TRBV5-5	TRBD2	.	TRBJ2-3	TGTGCCAGCAGCTTGCGGGGAACTAGCGGGGACACAGATACGCAGTATTTT	CASSLRGTSGDTDTQYF
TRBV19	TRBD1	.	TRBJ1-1	TGTGCCAGTAGTTACAGGGGAAAACTAACTGAAGCTTTCTTT	CASSYRGKLTEAFF
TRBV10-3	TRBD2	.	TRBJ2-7	TGTGCCATCAGCGCTGGCACTAGCGGGGGGCCCTACGAGCAGTACTTC	CAISAGTSGGPYEQYF
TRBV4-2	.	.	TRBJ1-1	TGTGCCAGCAGCCCCACGACATACTCGAACACTGAAGCTTTCTTT	CASSPTTYSNTEAFF
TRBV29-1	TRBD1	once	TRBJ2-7	TGCAGCGTTGTACGCGGGACAGGGGCCTACGAGCAGTACTTC	CSVVRGTGAYEQYF
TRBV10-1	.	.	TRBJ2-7	TGCGCCAGCAGGGGAACCGGGACACCCGTGTGGGAGCAGTACTTC	CASRGTGTPVWEQYF
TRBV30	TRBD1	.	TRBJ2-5	TGTGCCCGGAACAGGGGAGAGGGAGAGACCCAGTACTTC	CARNRGEGETQYF
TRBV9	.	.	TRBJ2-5	TGTGCCAGCAGCGCAGGGGTCTGGGAGACCCAGTACTTC	CASSAGVWETQYF
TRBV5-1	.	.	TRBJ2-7	TGCGCCAGCAGCTTGGAATCGGACATCCTCTCCTACGAGCAGTACTTC	CASSLESDILSYEQYF
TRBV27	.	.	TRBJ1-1	TGTGCCAGCAGTCTGACAGGGAACACTGAAGCTTTCTTT	CASSLTGNTEAFF
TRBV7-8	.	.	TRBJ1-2	TGTGCCAGCAGCAGAGCCAGGGGAAACTATGGCTACACCTTC	CASSRARGNYGYTF
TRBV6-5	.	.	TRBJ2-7	TGTGCCAGCAGTTACTCGAGAGGCAGCACCTACGAGCAGTACTTC	CASSYSRGSTYEQYF
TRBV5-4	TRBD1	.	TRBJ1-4	TGTGCCAGCAGCAAGGGGACAGGGGGTGAAAAACTGTTTTTT	CASSKGTGGEKLFF
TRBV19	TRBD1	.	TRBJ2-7	TGTGCCAGTAGTCCAACCGGGACAGGCTGGGGGTACGAGCAGTACTTC	CASSPTGTGWGYEQYF
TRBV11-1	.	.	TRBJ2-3	TGTGCCAGCAGCTTAATCCCGTCCACAGATACGCAGTATTTT	CASSLIPSTDTQYF
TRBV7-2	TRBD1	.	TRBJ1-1	TGTGCCAGCAGCTCTCTGACAGGGGGCAACACTGAAGCTTTCTTT	CASSSLTGGNTEAFF
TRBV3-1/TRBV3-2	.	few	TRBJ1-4	TGTGCCAGCAGCCAAGGGGTCGGGAATGAAAAACTGTTTTTT	CASSQGVGNEKLFF
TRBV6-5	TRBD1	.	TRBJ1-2	TGTGCCAGCAGTTACTCCGACAGGGGCTATGGCTACACCTTC	CASSYSDRGYGYTF
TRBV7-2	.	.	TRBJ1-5	TGTGCCAGCAGCCTAGGGACATTTAGCAATCAGCCCCAGCATTTT	CASSLGTFSNQPQHF
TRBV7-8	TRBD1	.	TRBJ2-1	TGTGCCAGCAGCCGAGACAGGGGGATATACAATGAGCAGTTCTTC	CASSRDRGIYNEQFF
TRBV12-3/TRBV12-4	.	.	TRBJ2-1	TGTGCCAGCAGTTTGAGCAGGGACAATGAGCAGTTCTTC	CASSLSRDNEQFF
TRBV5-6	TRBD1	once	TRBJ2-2	TGTGCCAGCAGCTGGGGACAGTACACCGGGGAGCTGTTTTTT	CASSWGQYTGELFF
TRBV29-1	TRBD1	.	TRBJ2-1	TGCAGCGTTGGGACAGGGGGCTTGAATGAGCAGTTCTTC	CSVGTGGLNEQFF
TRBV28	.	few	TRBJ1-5	TGTGCCAGTAAGGGGCCTTCGGGCAATCAGCCCCAGCATTTT	CASKGPSGNQPQHF
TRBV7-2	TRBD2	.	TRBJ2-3	TGTGCCAGCAGCTTGGGGACTACTGCTACGCAGTATTTT	CASSLGTTATQYF
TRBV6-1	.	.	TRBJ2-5	TGTGCCAGCAGTGATCCCGGGTTGCGCGGGGAGACCCAGTACTTC	CASSDPGLRGETQYF
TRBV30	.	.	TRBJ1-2	TGTGCCTGGAGTGCCCGGGGATCAGTCTATGGCTACACCTTC	CAWSARGSVYGYTF
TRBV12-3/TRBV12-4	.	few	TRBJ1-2	TGTGCCAGCAGCAGGACAGAGTCCTATCGCTACACCTTC	CASSRTESYRYTF
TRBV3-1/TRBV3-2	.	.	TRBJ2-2	TGTGCCAGCAGAGGCGGAGGGGCCACCGGGGAGCTGTTTTTT	CASRGGGATGELFF
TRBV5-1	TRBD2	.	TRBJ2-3	TGCGCCAGCAGCTTGGAGTGGAAGCGGGGGGCCGGATTTTGGGCAGATACGCAGTATTTT	CASSLEWKRGAGFWADTQYF